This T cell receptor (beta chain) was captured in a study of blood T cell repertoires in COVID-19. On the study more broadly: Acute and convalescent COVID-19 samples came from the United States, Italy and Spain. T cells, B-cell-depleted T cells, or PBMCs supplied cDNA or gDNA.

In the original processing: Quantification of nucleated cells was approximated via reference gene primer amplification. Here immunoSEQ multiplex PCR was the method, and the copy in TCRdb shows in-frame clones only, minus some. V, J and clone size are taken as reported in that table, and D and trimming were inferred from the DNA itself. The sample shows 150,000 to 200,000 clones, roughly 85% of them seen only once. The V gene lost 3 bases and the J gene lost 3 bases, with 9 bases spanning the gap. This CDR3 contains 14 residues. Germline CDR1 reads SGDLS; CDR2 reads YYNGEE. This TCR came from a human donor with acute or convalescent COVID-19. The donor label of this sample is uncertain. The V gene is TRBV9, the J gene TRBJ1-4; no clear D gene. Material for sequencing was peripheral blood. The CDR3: CASSGRVSNEKLFF. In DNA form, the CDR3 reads TGTGCCAGCAGCGGGAGGGTCTCTAATGAAAAACTGTTTTTT.